These T cell receptor beta chains were read from a single sample in a study of cytomegalovirus exposure and HLA in healthy donors. Generated by immunoSEQ multiplex PCR, the TCRdb table keeps only in-frame clones and is missing some. The data hold roughly 150,000 clones, with 75% observed a single time. Sequencing was carried out using PBMCs. The receptor source for this set is a woman aged 45 to 65 in good health and CMV-seropositive. Each CDR3 is given without its conserved first and last residue.

V gene	J gene	CDR3 protein
TRBV11-2	TRBJ2-7	ASSDSSYEQY
TRBV27	TRBJ2-1	ASSPGLGWNEQF
TRBV19	TRBJ1-4	ASSFRTGENEKLF
TRBV5-4	TRBJ1-6	ASSPRVNSPLH
TRBV2	TRBJ2-1	ASSELADISGQF
TRBV5-6	TRBJ1-2	ASSLIYQGGYGYT
TRBV2	TRBJ1-2	ASSEAHPGFST
TRBV4-1	TRBJ1-2	ASSQGIGTVYGYT
TRBV7-8	TRBJ2-3	ASSRTSGDLYTQY
TRBV30	TRBJ1-1	AWSVQVGGQNTEAF
TRBV13	TRBJ2-1	ASTHRDSSYNEQF
TRBV18	TRBJ2-1	ASSRLAGGLDEQF
TRBV7-3	TRBJ2-7	ASSSRGGRGEQY
TRBV6-5	TRBJ1-1	ASSYSGGETEAF
TRBV7-8	TRBJ1-5	ATATGLSNQPQH
TRBV18	TRBJ2-5	ASSPTAGEETQY
TRBV7-9	TRBJ2-1	ASRDFIMDSAYNEQF
TRBV18	TRBJ2-5	ASSPPTSRETQY